Sequencing of this TCR beta chain was carried out in a study of blood T cell repertoires in COVID-19 (dated by TCRdb to about 2020). Looking at the study overall: Samples from collaborators originated in the United States, Italy and Spain and spanned both the acute and convalescent phases of COVID-19. The prospective study material was composed of cDNA or gDNA derived from T cells, B-cell-depleted T cells, or PBMCs. Deeply sampled blood TCRbeta repertoires from subjects exposed to, actively infected with, or recovered from COVID-19 were included in the dataset. The repertoires were released in a freely available public database intended as a resource for research on the immune response to SARS-CoV-2. Samples came from the ongoing ImmuneRACE study (first 160 participants) plus 1,254 subjects from 6 global collaborators. Nearly every sample came with metadata listing a de-identified subject ID, COVID-19 status, age in years and sex. HLA class I and class II types, where available, came from metadata supplied by the sample provider rather than from assay-based typing. The full study reports these points: The amount of clinical and demographic metadata varied by source and participant and was provided uncurated.

Each collaborating institution followed its own protocols to collect whole blood in K2EDTA tubes. Collaborator samples were shipped for TCRbeta analysis as frozen whole blood, isolated PBMCs, or DNA extracted from either sample type. TCRbeta CDR3 regions were amplified from genomic DNA using the immunoSEQ Assay, a bias-controlled multiplex PCR. The source study handled its data this way. The number of nucleated cells in each sample was estimated by amplification of reference gene primers within the assay. Sequence reads were collapsed and filtered to measure the absolute abundance of every unique TCRbeta CDR3 rearrangement. Productive Simpson clonality was computed per sample as the square root of Simpson's diversity index over productive rearrangements. TCRdb provides this immuneACCESS table in a form limited to in-frame rearrangements. Some clones are lacking; in checked studies, under half of them reflect an unresolved V gene, and why the rest are absent is not known. V and J calls and clone size follow that table, whereas D and trimming were derived from the DNA. Here the sample has approximately 110,000 clones; roughly 86% occur a single time. The ten biggest clones cover approximately 5% of the sample.

Turning to this clone: Its antigen specificity is not known. It has no much larger one-base neighbor in the sample; base qualities were not kept.

CDR1 and CDR2, looked up from the germline V gene (reference sequence), are LGHDT and YNNKEL. The CDR3, cysteine through phenylalanine, is 14 amino acids long. Only the CDR3 part of the read is kept: 42 bases, read in frame from the first base. V and J are truncated by 2 bases and 4 bases respectively, leaving an intervening sequence of 9 bases. This receptor chain uses TRBV3-1 (or the pseudogene TRBV3-2) and TRBJ2-1; the D gene remains uncertain. The material sequenced was peripheral blood. This TCR derives from a human donor in a cohort sampled during active COVID-19. The CDR3 reads CASSQNFGYNEQFF. The DNA sequence reads TGTGCCAGCAGCCAAAATTTCGGGTACAATGAGCAGTTCTTC.